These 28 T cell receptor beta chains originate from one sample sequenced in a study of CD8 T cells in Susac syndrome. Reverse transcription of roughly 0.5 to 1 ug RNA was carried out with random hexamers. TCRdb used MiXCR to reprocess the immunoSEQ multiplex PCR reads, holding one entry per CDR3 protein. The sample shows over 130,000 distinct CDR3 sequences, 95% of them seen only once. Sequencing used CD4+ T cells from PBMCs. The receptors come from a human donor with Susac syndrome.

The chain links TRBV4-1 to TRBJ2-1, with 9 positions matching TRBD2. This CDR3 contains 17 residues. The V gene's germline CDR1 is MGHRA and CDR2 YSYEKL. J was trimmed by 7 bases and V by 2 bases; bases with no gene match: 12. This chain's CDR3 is CASSQPLIAGVKNEQFF. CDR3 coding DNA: TGCGCCAGCAGCCAACCTCTTATAGCGGGAGTCAAGAATGAGCAGTTCTTC.

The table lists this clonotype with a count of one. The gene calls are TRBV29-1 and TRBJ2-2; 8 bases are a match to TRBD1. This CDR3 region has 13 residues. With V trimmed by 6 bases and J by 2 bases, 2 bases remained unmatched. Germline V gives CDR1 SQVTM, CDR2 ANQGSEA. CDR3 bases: TGCAGCGTGGGACAGGCTAACACCGGGGAGCTGTTTTTT. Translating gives CSVGQANTGELFF.

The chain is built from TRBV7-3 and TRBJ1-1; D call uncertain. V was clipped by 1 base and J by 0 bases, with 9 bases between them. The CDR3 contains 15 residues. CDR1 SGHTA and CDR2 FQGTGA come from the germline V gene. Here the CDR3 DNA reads TGTGCCAGCAGCTTAAGTGGAACCCTGAACACTGAAGCTTTCTTT. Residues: CASSLSGTLNTEAFF.

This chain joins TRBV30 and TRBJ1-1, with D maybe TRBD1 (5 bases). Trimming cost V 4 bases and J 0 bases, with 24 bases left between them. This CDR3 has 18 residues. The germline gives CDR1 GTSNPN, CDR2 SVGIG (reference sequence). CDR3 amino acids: CAWNRGTGSQGMNTEAFF. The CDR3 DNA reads TGTGCCTGGAACCGGGGAACCGGGTCTCAGGGAATGAACACTGAAGCTTTCTTT.

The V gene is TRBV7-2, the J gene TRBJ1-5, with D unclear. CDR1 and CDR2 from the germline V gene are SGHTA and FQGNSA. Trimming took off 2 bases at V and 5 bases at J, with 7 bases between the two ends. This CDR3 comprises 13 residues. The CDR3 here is CASSLSRDQPQHF. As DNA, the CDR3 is TGTGCCAGCAGCTTATCGAGGGATCAGCCCCAGCATTTT. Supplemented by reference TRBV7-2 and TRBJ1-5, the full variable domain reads GAGVSQSPSNKVTEKGKDVELRCDPISGHTALYWYRQSLGQGLEFLIYFQGNSAPDKSGLPSDRFSAERTGGSVSTLTIQRTQQEDSAVYLCASSLSRDQPQHFGDGTRLSIL.

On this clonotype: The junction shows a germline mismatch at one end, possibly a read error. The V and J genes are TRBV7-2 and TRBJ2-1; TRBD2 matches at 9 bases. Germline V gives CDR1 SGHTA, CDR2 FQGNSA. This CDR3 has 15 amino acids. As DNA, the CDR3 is TGTGCCAGCACCTTAGTAACTAGCGGGTACAATGAGCAGTTCTTC. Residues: CASTLVTSGYNEQFF.

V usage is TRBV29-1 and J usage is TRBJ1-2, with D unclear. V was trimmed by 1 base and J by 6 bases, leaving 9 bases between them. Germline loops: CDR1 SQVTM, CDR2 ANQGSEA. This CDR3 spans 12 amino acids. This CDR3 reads CSVEGGGHGYTF. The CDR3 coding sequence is TGCAGCGTTGAAGGTGGTGGGCATGGCTACACCTTC.

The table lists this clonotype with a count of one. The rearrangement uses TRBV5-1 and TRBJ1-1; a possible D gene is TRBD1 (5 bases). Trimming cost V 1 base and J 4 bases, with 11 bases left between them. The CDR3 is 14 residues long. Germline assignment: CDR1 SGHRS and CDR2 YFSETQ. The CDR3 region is CASSLSSGSTEAFF. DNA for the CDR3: TGCGCCAGCAGCTTGTCGTCAGGGAGCACTGAAGCTTTCTTT.

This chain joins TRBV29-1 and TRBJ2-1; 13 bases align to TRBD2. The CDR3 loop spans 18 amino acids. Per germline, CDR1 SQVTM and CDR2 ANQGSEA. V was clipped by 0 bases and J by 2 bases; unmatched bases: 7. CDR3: CSVEDLPGLAGAYNEQFF. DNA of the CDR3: TGCAGCGTTGAAGATCTTCCAGGACTAGCGGGAGCCTACAATGAGCAGTTCTTC.

The CDR3 spells CASSLGQGAYNEQFF. The CDR3 nucleotides are TGTGCCAGCTCACTCGGACAGGGGGCCTACAATGAGCAGTTCTTC. The chain employs TRBV18 and TRBJ2-1; 10 nucleotides line up with TRBD1. The V segment lost 4 bases and the J segment 2 bases; nucleotides outside the gene matches: 2. This CDR3 region has 15 residues. The germline V gene encodes CDR1 KGHSH and CDR2 LQKENI.

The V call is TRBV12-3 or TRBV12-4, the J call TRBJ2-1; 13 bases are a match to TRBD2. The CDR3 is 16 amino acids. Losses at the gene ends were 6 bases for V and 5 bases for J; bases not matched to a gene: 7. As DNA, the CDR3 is TGTGCCAGCAGCCGGGGACTAGCGGGGACCCACAATGAGCAGTTCTTC. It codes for CASSRGLAGTHNEQFF.

In DNA form, the CDR3 reads TGTGCCAGCAGCTTACAGGGGCCTGGGGCCAACGTCCTGACTTTC. Protein sequence: CASSLQGPGANVLTF. The chain has TRBV7-2 and TRBJ2-6; perhaps TRBD1 as D (6 bases). Trimming left V 2 bases short and J 2 bases short, with 7 bases between. Germline CDR1 reads SGHTA; CDR2 reads FQGNSA. This CDR3 spans 15 amino acids.

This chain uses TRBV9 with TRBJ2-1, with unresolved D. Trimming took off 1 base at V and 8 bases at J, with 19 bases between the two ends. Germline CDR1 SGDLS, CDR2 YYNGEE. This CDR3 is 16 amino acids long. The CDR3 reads CASSVSASTWAHEQFF. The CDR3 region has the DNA TGTGCCAGCAGCGTATCTGCATCCACCTGGGCTCATGAGCAGTTCTTC.

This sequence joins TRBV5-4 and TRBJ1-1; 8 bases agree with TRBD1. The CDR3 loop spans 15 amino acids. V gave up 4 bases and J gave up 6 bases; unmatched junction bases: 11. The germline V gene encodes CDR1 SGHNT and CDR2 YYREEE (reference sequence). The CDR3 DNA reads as TGTGCCAGCAGCACTCGACAGGGGTCTTCTGCTGAAGCTTTCTTT. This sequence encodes CASSTRQGSSAEAFF. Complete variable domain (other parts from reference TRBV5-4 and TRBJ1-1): ETGVTQSPTHLIKTRGQQVTLRCSSQSGHNTVSWYQQALGQGPQFIFQYYREEENGRGNFPPRFSGLQFPNYSSELNVNALELDDSALYLCASSTRQGSSAEAFFGQGTRLTVV.

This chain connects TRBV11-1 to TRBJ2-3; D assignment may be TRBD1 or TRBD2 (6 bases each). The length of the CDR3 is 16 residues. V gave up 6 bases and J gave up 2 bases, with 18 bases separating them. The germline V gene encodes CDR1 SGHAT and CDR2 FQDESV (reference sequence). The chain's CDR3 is CASRTRRGPFTDTQYF. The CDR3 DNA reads TGTGCCAGCAGGACGCGACGGGGGCCCTTCACAGATACGCAGTATTTT.

The CDR3 bases are TGTGCCAGCACCCTGTCGTGGGGAAACACCATATATTTT. Translated, it gives CASTLSWGNTIYF. This chain uses TRBV12-3 or TRBV12-4 with TRBJ1-3; D unclear. Trimming left V 7 bases short and J 4 bases short, with 11 bases between. This CDR3 comprises 13 residues.

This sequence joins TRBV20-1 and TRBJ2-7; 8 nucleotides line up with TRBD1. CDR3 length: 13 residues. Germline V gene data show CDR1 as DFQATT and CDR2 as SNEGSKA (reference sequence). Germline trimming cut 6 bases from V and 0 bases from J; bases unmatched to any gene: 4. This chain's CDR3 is CSARGQSSYEQYF. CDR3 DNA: TGCAGTGCCAGGGGGCAAAGCTCCTACGAGCAGTACTTC.

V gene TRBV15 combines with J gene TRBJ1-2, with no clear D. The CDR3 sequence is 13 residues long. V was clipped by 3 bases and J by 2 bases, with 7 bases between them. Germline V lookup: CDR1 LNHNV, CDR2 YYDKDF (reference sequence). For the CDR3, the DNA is TGTGCCACCAGCAGGGACCGCAACTATGGCTACACCTTC. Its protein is CATSRDRNYGYTF. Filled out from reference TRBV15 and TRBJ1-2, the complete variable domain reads DAMVIQNPRYQVTQFGKPVTLSCSQTLNHNVMYWYQQKSSQAPKLLFHYYDKDFNNEADTPDNFQSRRPNTSFCFLDIRSPGLGDTAMYLCATSRDRNYGYTFGSGTRLTVV.

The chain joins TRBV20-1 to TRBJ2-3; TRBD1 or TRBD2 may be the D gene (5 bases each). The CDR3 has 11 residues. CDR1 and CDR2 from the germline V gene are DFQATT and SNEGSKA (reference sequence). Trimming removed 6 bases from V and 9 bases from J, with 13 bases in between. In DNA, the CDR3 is TGCAGTGCAATTAGAGGGGTGACGCAGTATTTT. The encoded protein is CSAIRGVTQYF.

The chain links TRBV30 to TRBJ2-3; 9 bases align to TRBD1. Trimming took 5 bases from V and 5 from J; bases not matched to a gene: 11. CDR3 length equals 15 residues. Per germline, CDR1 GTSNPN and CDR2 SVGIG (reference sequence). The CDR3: CAWAWTGVSVDTQYF. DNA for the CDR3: TGTGCCTGGGCCTGGACAGGGGTTTCAGTAGATACGCAGTATTTT.

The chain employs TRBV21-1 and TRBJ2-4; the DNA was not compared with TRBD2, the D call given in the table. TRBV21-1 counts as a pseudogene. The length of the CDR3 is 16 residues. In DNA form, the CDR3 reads TGTGCCAGCGCCCCCCGGGGCCCTCTAGCCAAAAACATTCAGTACTTC. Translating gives CASAPRGPLAKNIQYF.

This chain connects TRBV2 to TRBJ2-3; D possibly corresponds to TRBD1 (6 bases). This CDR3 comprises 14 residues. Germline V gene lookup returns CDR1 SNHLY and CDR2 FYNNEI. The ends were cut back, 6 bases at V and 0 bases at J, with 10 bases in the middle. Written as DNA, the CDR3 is TGTGCCAGCAGCCGGGACACGAGCACAGATACGCAGTATTTT. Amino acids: CASSRDTSTDTQYF.

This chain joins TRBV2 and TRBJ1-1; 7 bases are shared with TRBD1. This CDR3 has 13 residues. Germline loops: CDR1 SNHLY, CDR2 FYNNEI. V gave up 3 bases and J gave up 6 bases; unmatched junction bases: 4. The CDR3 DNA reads TGTGCCAGCAGTGAGGGACAGAATCCTGAAGCTTTCTTT. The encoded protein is CASSEGQNPEAFF.

CDR3 protein: CASRAPGDNQPQHF. In nucleotides, the CDR3 is TGCGCCAGCAGGGCTCCTGGGGACAATCAGCCCCAGCATTTT. The J gene is TRBJ1-5, the V gene TRBV4-1; D not resolved. This CDR3 has 14 amino acids. Between the trimmed V and J ends, which lost 6 bases and 3 bases, there was a span of 12 bases. CDR1 and CDR2 (germline): MGHRA, YSYEKL.

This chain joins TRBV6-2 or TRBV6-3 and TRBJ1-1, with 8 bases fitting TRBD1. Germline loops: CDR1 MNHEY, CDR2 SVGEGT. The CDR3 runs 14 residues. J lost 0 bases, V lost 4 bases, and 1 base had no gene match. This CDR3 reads CASSLDRVNTEAFF. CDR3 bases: TGTGCCAGCAGTTTGGACAGGGTGAACACTGAAGCTTTCTTT.

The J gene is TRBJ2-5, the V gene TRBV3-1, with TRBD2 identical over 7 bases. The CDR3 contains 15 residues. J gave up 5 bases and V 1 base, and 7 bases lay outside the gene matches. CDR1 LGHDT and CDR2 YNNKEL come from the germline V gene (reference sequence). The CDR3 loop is CASSQAPWGGETQYF. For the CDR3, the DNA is TGTGCCAGCAGCCAAGCCCCATGGGGGGGTGAGACCCAGTACTTC.

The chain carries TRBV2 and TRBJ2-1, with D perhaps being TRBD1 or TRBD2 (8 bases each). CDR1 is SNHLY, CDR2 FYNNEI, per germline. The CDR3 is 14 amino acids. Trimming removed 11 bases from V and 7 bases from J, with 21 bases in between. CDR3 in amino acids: CADRGGGPRNEQFF. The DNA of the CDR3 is TGTGCCGACAGGGGCGGGGGGCCCCGGAATGAGCAGTTCTTC.

CDR3 coding DNA: TGTGCCTGGAAAGGGGGACTCGGTTTCGTGAGCACTGAAGCTTTCTTT. It codes for CAWKGGLGFVSTEAFF. This chain joins TRBV30 and TRBJ1-1; weak D call: TRBD1 (6 bases). The V gene's germline CDR1 is GTSNPN and CDR2 SVGIG (reference sequence). The CDR3 has 16 residues. Trimming removed 4 bases at V and 4 bases at J, with 22 bases between.